The entry that follows covers one TCR beta chain sequence. This specimen belongs to a study of blood T cell repertoires in COVID-19. Study-wide context: The origin of the acute and convalescent COVID-19 samples was the United States, Italy and Spain. In each case, the material was cDNA or gDNA derived from T cells, B-cell-depleted T cells, or PBMCs.

Original data processing: Nucleated cell counts were estimated from reference gene primer amplification. Sequencing was performed with immunoSEQ multiplex PCR; in TCRdb, only in-frame clones are kept and a portion is missing. Clonal size and the V and J genes are those of that table, whereas D and trimming came from the DNA. The sample has around 250,000 clones; roughly 84% are singletons. With V trimmed by 5 bases and J by 5 bases, 3 bases remained unmatched. Germline V gives CDR1 SNHLY, CDR2 FYNNEI. The CDR3 length is 13 residues. The chain uses TRBV2 and TRBJ2-5; 9 positions match TRBD2. The TCR comes from a woman in her forties who had recovered from COVID-19. The sequencing input was peripheral blood. This CDR3 reads CASSPTSGETQYF. The CDR3 nucleotides are TGTGCCAGCAGTCCCACTAGCGGGGAGACCCAGTACTTC. The full variable domain, rest sourced from reference TRBV2 and TRBJ2-5, is EPEVTQTPSHQVTQMGQEVILRCVPISNHLYFYWYRQILGQKVEFLVSFYNNEISEKSEIFDDQFSVERPDGSNFTLKIRSTKLEDSAMYFCASSPTSGETQYFGPGTRLLVL.